This is a list of T cell receptor beta chains from one sample in a study of shared clonotypes between healthy human individuals. Measured with immunoSEQ multiplex PCR; TCRdb has only the in-frame clones, and not every one. The repertoire holds approximately 1,500,000 clones, with roughly 98% as singletons. The sequenced material came from naive CD4+ T cells sorted from blood. The source is a man aged 30-40 years in good health. Each CDR3 is given with its conserved first and last residue. D genes are given only for firm matches. For some rows the clone size is stated as once, few or many, or as a class when expanded; others skip it.

J gene: TRBJ2-1; clone size: -; D gene: TRBD2; V gene: TRBV6-1; CDR3 DNA: TGTGCCAGCAGTGAAAGGGTAGGGCTAGCGGGATTGGATGAGCAGTTCTTC; CDR3 protein: CASSERVGLAGLDEQFF
J gene: TRBJ2-7; clone size: -; D gene: TRBD2; V gene: TRBV7-9; CDR3 DNA: TGTGCCAGCAGCTCCCAGACTAGCGGGTTCACCTACGAGCAGTACTTC; CDR3 protein: CASSSQTSGFTYEQYF
J gene: TRBJ1-3; clone size: -; D gene: TRBD1; V gene: TRBV4-1; CDR3 DNA: TGCGCCAGCGGCCAGGCTAAGGGGACAGTCTCTGGAAACACCATATATTTT; CDR3 protein: CASGQAKGTVSGNTIYF
J gene: TRBJ2-3; clone size: once; D gene: TRBD2; V gene: TRBV27; CDR3 DNA: TGTGCCAGCAGTTTGTCTAGCGGGAGACGGGCCAGGACAGATACGCAGTATTTT; CDR3 protein: CASSLSSGRRARTDTQYF
J gene: TRBJ2-2; clone size: -; D gene: TRBD1; V gene: TRBV25-1; CDR3 DNA: TGTGCCAGCAGTGCATGGACAGGGTTGAACACCGGGGAGCTGTTTTTT; CDR3 protein: CASSAWTGLNTGELFF
J gene: TRBJ2-5; clone size: -; D gene: -; V gene: TRBV9; CDR3 DNA: TGTGCCAGCAGCTCCAGACAGCAGTCAGCGACCCAGTACTTC; CDR3 protein: CASSSRQQSATQYF
J gene: TRBJ1-3; clone size: once; D gene: -; V gene: TRBV9; CDR3 DNA: TGTGCCAGCAGCGTAGGGGGCAGGGCGGCTGGAAACACCATATATTTT; CDR3 protein: CASSVGGRAAGNTIYF
J gene: TRBJ2-7; clone size: -; D gene: -; V gene: TRBV4-1; CDR3 DNA: TGCGCCAGCAGCCCAACGACACTTCGACAAAGCTACGAGCAGTACTTC; CDR3 protein: CASSPTTLRQSYEQYF
J gene: TRBJ2-7; clone size: few; D gene: -; V gene: TRBV7-8; CDR3 DNA: TGTGCCAGCAGCTTAGGCCAGGCATCCTACGAGCAGTACTTC; CDR3 protein: CASSLGQASYEQYF
J gene: TRBJ2-1; clone size: -; D gene: -; V gene: TRBV5-4; CDR3 DNA: TGTGCCAGCAGTTTAGCGGTCCACTCCTACAATGAGCAGTTCTTC; CDR3 protein: CASSLAVHSYNEQFF
J gene: TRBJ1-1; clone size: -; D gene: -; V gene: TRBV5-1; CDR3 DNA: TGCGCCAGCAGCTTGGAGGGGGTGGGCACTGAAGCTTTCTTT; CDR3 protein: CASSLEGVGTEAFF
J gene: TRBJ1-2; clone size: -; D gene: -; V gene: TRBV25-1; CDR3 DNA: TGTGCCAGCAGTGAATTGGCAGGAGGGACCGGCGGTAACTATGGCTACACCTTC; CDR3 protein: CASSELAGGTGGNYGYTF
J gene: TRBJ2-2; clone size: -; D gene: -; V gene: TRBV7-9; CDR3 DNA: TGTGCCAGCAGCCCCCCAGCTACAGGGGAGCTGTTTTTT; CDR3 protein: CASSPPATGELFF
J gene: TRBJ2-7; clone size: -; D gene: -; V gene: TRBV10-1; CDR3 DNA: TGCGCCAGCCTTAGGACCCGGGGCTCCTACGAGCAGTACTTC; CDR3 protein: CASLRTRGSYEQYF
J gene: TRBJ2-5; clone size: -; D gene: -; V gene: TRBV25-1; CDR3 DNA: TGTGCCAGCAGTGAATTCAGGGCGGAAGAGACCCAGTACTTC; CDR3 protein: CASSEFRAEETQYF
J gene: TRBJ2-2; clone size: -; D gene: -; V gene: TRBV5-1; CDR3 DNA: TGCGCCAGCAGCTTGAGGGCGGAGGTTGTCACCGGGGAGCTGTTTTTT; CDR3 protein: CASSLRAEVVTGELFF
J gene: TRBJ1-2; clone size: -; D gene: -; V gene: TRBV7-2; CDR3 DNA: TGTGCCAGCAGCTTACGGTTCCAGGGTGACGGCTACACCTTC; CDR3 protein: CASSLRFQGDGYTF
J gene: TRBJ1-4; clone size: -; D gene: -; V gene: TRBV2; CDR3 DNA: TGTGCCAGCAAGGTTATCAAGGAGAATGAAAAACTGTTTTTT; CDR3 protein: CASKVIKENEKLFF
J gene: TRBJ2-5; clone size: -; D gene: TRBD1; V gene: TRBV5-1; CDR3 DNA: TGCGCCAGCAATAGTGCCGGGACAGGGTTAGAGACCCAGTACTTC; CDR3 protein: CASNSAGTGLETQYF
J gene: TRBJ2-5; clone size: -; D gene: -; V gene: TRBV18; CDR3 DNA: TGTGCCAGCTCACCTTTAGGAGATCGAGAGACCCAGTACTTC; CDR3 protein: CASSPLGDRETQYF
J gene: TRBJ2-7; clone size: -; D gene: -; V gene: TRBV7-8; CDR3 DNA: TGTGCCAGCAGCTTATTTGGCACAGCCCTTAGCTCCTACGAGCAGTACTTC; CDR3 protein: CASSLFGTALSSYEQYF
J gene: TRBJ2-1; clone size: once; D gene: -; V gene: TRBV9; CDR3 DNA: TGTGCCAGCAGCGTGTCGGGGCTTTTAAACAATGAGCAGTTCTTC; CDR3 protein: CASSVSGLLNNEQFF
J gene: TRBJ2-3; clone size: -; D gene: -; V gene: TRBV5-1; CDR3 DNA: TGCGCCAGCAGCTTTTCGTTAGCGAGGAGCACAGATACGCAGTATTTT; CDR3 protein: CASSFSLARSTDTQYF
J gene: TRBJ1-5; clone size: -; D gene: -; V gene: TRBV4-1; CDR3 DNA: TGCGCCAGCAGCCAAGGACTGGGGGGGCAGCCCCAGCATTTT; CDR3 protein: CASSQGLGGQPQHF
J gene: TRBJ2-7; clone size: -; D gene: -; V gene: TRBV5-1; CDR3 DNA: TGCGCCAGCAGCCTGACCCCCGGCGGGGCGGGCTCCTACGAGCAGTACTTC; CDR3 protein: CASSLTPGGAGSYEQYF
J gene: TRBJ2-7; clone size: -; D gene: -; V gene: TRBV11-2; CDR3 DNA: TGTGCCAGCAGCCCCTCCGGTTCCGCCTACGAGCAGTACTTC; CDR3 protein: CASSPSGSAYEQYF
J gene: TRBJ2-1; clone size: -; D gene: TRBD2; V gene: TRBV30; CDR3 DNA: TGTGCCTGGAGTGTAGCGGGGGACAATGAGCAGTTCTTC; CDR3 protein: CAWSVAGDNEQFF
J gene: TRBJ2-4; clone size: -; D gene: TRBD2; V gene: TRBV14; CDR3 DNA: TGTGCCAGCAGCCAAGAGGGCCCCGGACTAGCGGGCGTCGTGAACATTCAGTACTTC; CDR3 protein: CASSQEGPGLAGVVNIQYF
J gene: TRBJ2-7; clone size: -; D gene: TRBD2; V gene: TRBV11-2; CDR3 DNA: TGTGCCAGCAGACCGACTAGCGGGGGGTCCAAGCAGTACTTC; CDR3 protein: CASRPTSGGSKQYF
J gene: TRBJ2-2; clone size: -; D gene: -; V gene: TRBV9; CDR3 DNA: TGTGCCAGCAGCTTGGCGGCAGGGAGGAGGTCCGGGGAGCTGTTTTTT; CDR3 protein: CASSLAAGRRSGELFF
J gene: TRBJ1-4; clone size: -; D gene: TRBD1; V gene: TRBV14; CDR3 DNA: TGTGCCAGCAGCCGCCTGACAGGGGCCGAAAATGAAAAACTGTTTTTT; CDR3 protein: CASSRLTGAENEKLFF
J gene: TRBJ1-3; clone size: -; D gene: TRBD1; V gene: TRBV2; CDR3 DNA: TGTGCCAGCAGTGGATCCTGGGACAGGGTTGGCTCTGGAAACACCATATATTTT; CDR3 protein: CASSGSWDRVGSGNTIYF
J gene: TRBJ2-5; clone size: -; D gene: -; V gene: TRBV5-4; CDR3 DNA: TGTGCCAGCAGCGACACAGGGTTGTCAAAAGAGACCCAGTACTTC; CDR3 protein: CASSDTGLSKETQYF
J gene: TRBJ1-5; clone size: -; D gene: -; V gene: TRBV28; CDR3 DNA: TGTGCCAGCAGCCGAACAGGAATTTATAGCAATCAGCCCCAGCATTTT; CDR3 protein: CASSRTGIYSNQPQHF
J gene: TRBJ2-7; clone size: few; D gene: -; V gene: TRBV10-2; CDR3 DNA: TGCGCCAGCAGGGGGGATTCGAGATTCTACGAGCAGTACTTC; CDR3 protein: CASRGDSRFYEQYF
J gene: TRBJ2-1; clone size: -; D gene: TRBD2; V gene: TRBV29-1; CDR3 DNA: TGCAGCGTTGTACTAGCGGTCAATGAGCAGTTCTTC; CDR3 protein: CSVVLAVNEQFF
J gene: TRBJ2-6; clone size: once; D gene: TRBD2; V gene: TRBV5-1; CDR3 DNA: TGCGCCAGCAGCTCCGCTAGCGGGCGCTCTGGGGCCAACGTCCTGACTTTC; CDR3 protein: CASSSASGRSGANVLTF
J gene: TRBJ2-2; clone size: -; D gene: -; V gene: TRBV7-6; CDR3 DNA: TGTGCCAGCAGCCCTCCGGTTGGCGCGGGAACTCGACCCACCGGGGAGCTGTTTTTT; CDR3 protein: CASSPPVGAGTRPTGELFF
J gene: TRBJ2-6; clone size: -; D gene: -; V gene: TRBV28; CDR3 DNA: TGTGCCAGCAGTTTACCGAAAGGGTCTGGGGCCAACGTCCTGACTTTC; CDR3 protein: CASSLPKGSGANVLTF
J gene: TRBJ2-7; clone size: -; D gene: -; V gene: TRBV5-4; CDR3 DNA: TGTGCCAGCAGCTTGGACAGTGTCTACGAGCAGTACTTC; CDR3 protein: CASSLDSVYEQYF
J gene: TRBJ2-1; clone size: once; D gene: -; V gene: TRBV7-3; CDR3 DNA: TGTGCCAGCAGCTTATGGGGTAATGAGCAGTTCTTC; CDR3 protein: CASSLWGNEQFF
J gene: TRBJ1-4; clone size: -; D gene: -; V gene: TRBV28; CDR3 DNA: TGTGCCAGCAGTTTCGGGCGGGAGAATGAAAAACTGTTTTTT; CDR3 protein: CASSFGRENEKLFF
J gene: TRBJ2-7; clone size: -; D gene: -; V gene: TRBV27; CDR3 DNA: TGTGCCAGCAGTTCACCGGGACACACCTACGAGCAGTACTTC; CDR3 protein: CASSSPGHTYEQYF